These 17 T cell receptor beta chains share one sample of origin, sequenced in a study of cytomegalovirus exposure and HLA in healthy donors. 60 Vbeta and 13 Jbeta primers were used in PCR. Clones were sequenced by immunoSEQ multiplex PCR, and TCRdb holds only the in-frame ones, with some missing. The data show 150,000 to 200,000 clones, approximately 80% seen once. The sequenced sample consisted of PBMCs. Receptors originate from a woman under 30 in good health and CMV-seropositive.

V usage is TRBV21-1 and J usage is TRBJ1-4; the table gives TRBD1 as D, unverified against the DNA. TRBV21-1 has pseudogene status. The length of the CDR3 is 15 residues. The CDR3 loop reads CASSKETGTNEKLFF. Here the CDR3 DNA reads TGTGCCAGCAGCAAAGAGACAGGGACTAATGAAAAACTGTTTTTT.

This chain uses TRBV4-3 with TRBJ2-2, with TRBD1 matching 10 bases. Trimming took 3 bases from V and 6 from J; bases not matched to a gene: 4. Germline CDR1 LGHNA, CDR2 YSLEER. The CDR3 totals 15 residues. CDR3 region: CASSHDRGRSGELFF. The CDR3 bases are TGCGCCAGCAGCCATGACAGGGGGCGTTCCGGGGAGCTGTTTTTT.

This clone has a single count. CDR3 coding DNA: TGTGCCAGCAGTTTAGGCAGGGCCGAGCAGTACTTC. It translates to CASSLGRAEQYF. The rearrangement uses TRBV28 and TRBJ2-7; a weak D match, TRBD1 (5 bases). The CDR3 is 12 residues long. V shed 2 bases and J shed 6 bases, with 8 bases lying between them. Germline-derived CDR1 and CDR2 are MDHEN and SYDVKM.

The count of this clone is one. The sample has other DNA sequences that encode this CDR3 too. CDR3 sequence: CATSRADSPNQPQHF. The CDR3 DNA reads TGTGCCACCAGCAGAGCTGACAGTCCTAATCAGCCCCAGCATTTT. The chain couples TRBV15 to TRBJ1-5; D possibly corresponds to TRBD1 (5 bases). This CDR3 has 15 amino acids. The V gene's germline CDR1 is LNHNV and CDR2 YYDKDF (reference sequence). V was trimmed by 1 base and J by 4 bases, leaving 11 bases between them.

The chain combines TRBV5-1 with TRBJ2-4; no definite D call. Between the trimmed V and J ends, which lost 8 bases and 0 bases, there was a span of 9 bases. Germline values: CDR1 SGHRS, CDR2 YFSETQ. The CDR3 contains 13 residues. CDR3 bases: TGCGCCAGTCGAGAACTAGCCAAAAACATTCAGTACTTC. The encoded protein is CASRELAKNIQYF. Supplemented by reference TRBV5-1 and TRBJ2-4, the full variable domain reads KAGVTQTPRYLIKTRGQQVTLSCSPISGHRSVSWYQQTPGQGLQFLFEYFSETQRNKGNFPGRFSGRQFSNSRSEMNVSTLELGDSALYLCASRELAKNIQYFGAGTRLSVL.

In regard to this clone: This sample includes further DNA sequences coding for the same CDR3. V is TRBV5-4 and J is TRBJ1-1; a possible D gene is TRBD1 (5 bases). Per the germline V gene, CDR1 is SGHNT and CDR2 is YYREEE (reference sequence). The CDR3 loop spans 14 amino acids. V gave up 4 bases and J gave up 3 bases, with 13 bases separating them. As DNA, the CDR3 is TGTGCCAGCAGCCTGGCCAGGGCCGACACTGAAGCTTTCTTT. Translating it yields CASSLARADTEAFF.

The chain links TRBV14 to TRBJ1-2; 9 nucleotides agree with TRBD1. Trimming cost V 4 bases and J 0 bases; bases outside gene matches: 9. Germline V gene lookup returns CDR1 SGHDN and CDR2 FVKESK. CDR3 size: 17 residues. This CDR3 reads CASSLSQGAHTNYGYTF. The CDR3 DNA reads as TGTGCCAGCAGCCTCTCACAGGGGGCGCACACTAACTATGGCTACACCTTC. Full variable domain (rest looked up from reference TRBV14 and TRBJ1-2): EAGVTQFPSHSVIEKGQTVTLRCDPISGHDNLYWYRRVMGKEIKFLLHFVKESKQDESGMPNNRFLAERTGGTYSTLKVQPAELEDSGVYFCASSLSQGAHTNYGYTFGSGTRLTVV.

The chain employs TRBV10-3 and TRBJ2-2; 11 nucleotides align to TRBD1. Germline V gene data show CDR1 as ENHRY and CDR2 as SYGVKD. This CDR3 comprises 17 residues. V was pared by 6 bases and J by 6 bases, with 12 bases of the junction left unmatched. DNA for the CDR3: TGTGCCATCAGGGCTGAATACGGGACAGGGGGTTCCGGGGAGCTGTTTTTT. It encodes CAIRAEYGTGGSGELFF.

This chain joins TRBV25-1 and TRBJ1-1; D remains ambiguous. Between the trimmed V and J ends, which lost 9 bases and 0 bases, there was a span of 8 bases. The CDR3 runs to 12 residues. Germline CDR1 MGHDK, CDR2 SYGVNS. The CDR3 DNA sequence: TGTGCCAGTTCGTACATGAACACTGAAGCTTTCTTT. Residues: CASSYMNTEAFF.

This rearrangement joins TRBV9 to TRBJ1-2; 7 bases map to TRBD1. The J segment lost 4 bases and the V segment lost 4 bases, leaving 13 bases of the junction unmatched. The CDR3 length is 16 residues. Germline CDR1 reads SGDLS; CDR2 reads YYNGEE. The CDR3 coding sequence is TGTGCCAGCAGCTCCCAACCCGGGGACAGCTTCTATGGCTACACCTTC. This gives the protein CASSSQPGDSFYGYTF. Using reference TRBV9 and TRBJ1-2 for the parts outside the CDR3, the full variable domain is DSGVTQTPKHLITATGQRVTLRCSPRSGDLSVYWYQQSLDQGLQFLIQYYNGEERAKGNILERFSAQQFPDLHSELNLSSLELGDSALYFCASSSQPGDSFYGYTFGSGTRLTVV.

This chain joins TRBV7-9 and TRBJ2-7, with D perhaps matching TRBD1 (6 bases). V lost 8 bases and J 4 bases, leaving 18 bases between the germline ends. CDR3 length equals 14 residues. Per germline, CDR1 SEHNR and CDR2 FQNEAQ (reference sequence). CDR3 DNA sequence: TGTGCCAGCGGGGGCAGTGGTAATCGTTACGAGCAGTACTTC. Protein sequence: CASGGSGNRYEQYF.

The CDR3 loop reads CASSSFGQGEYEKLFF. The CDR3 coding sequence is TGTGCCAGCAGCTCTTTTGGACAGGGGGAATATGAAAAACTGTTTTTT. The chain couples TRBV13 to TRBJ1-4; 10 nucleotides line up with TRBD1. V trimming: 4 bases; J trimming: 6 bases; junction bases outside the gene matches: 8. Germline V gives CDR1 PRHDT, CDR2 FYEKMQ (reference sequence). There are 16 residues in the CDR3.

The chain has TRBV27 and TRBJ1-1, with a possible D match to TRBD1 (5 bases). CDR1 and CDR2 from the germline V gene are MNHEY and SMNVEV (reference sequence). V was trimmed by 6 bases and J by 0 bases, leaving 8 bases between them. CDR3 size: 13 residues. Written as DNA, the CDR3 is TGTGCCAGCAGACAGGCGGTGAACACTGAAGCTTTCTTT. Translated: CASRQAVNTEAFF.

This clone appeared a few times. Here the CDR3 reads CAISESEDQEFF. The CDR3 nucleotides read TGTGCCATCAGTGAGTCGGAGGACCAGGAGTTCTTC. The V call is TRBV10-3, the J call TRBJ2-1, with D possibly TRBD2 on 5 matching bases. The CDR3 is 12 amino acids. From germline, CDR1 is ENHRY and CDR2 SYGVKD. Trimming cost V 0 bases and J 14 bases, with 11 bases left between them.

The chain employs TRBV7-2 and TRBJ1-2, with D possibly matching TRBD1 (6 bases). There are 12 residues in the CDR3. Per the germline V gene, CDR1 is SGHTA and CDR2 is FQGNSA. V lost 3 bases and J 8 bases, leaving 10 bases between the germline ends. CDR3 bases: TGTGCCAGCAGCTTTCAGGGGAGCGGCTACACCTTC. It yields the protein CASSFQGSGYTF.

The chain uses TRBV29-1 and TRBJ2-4; tentatively, D is TRBD1 (6 bases). Germline values: CDR1 SQVTM, CDR2 ANQGSEA. V was cut by 4 bases and J by 5 bases, with 9 bases left in between. The CDR3 covers 12 residues. The DNA for the CDR3 is TGCAGCGTTGCGGCAGGGGAAAACATTCAGTACTTC. Its protein is CSVAAGENIQYF.

This clone was detected only a few times. A junction end diverges from the germline sequence, so it may reflect a read error. The chain links TRBV6-5 to TRBJ2-4; 8 bases map to TRBD1. This CDR3 is 14 amino acids long. Germline loops: CDR1 MNHEY, CDR2 SVGAGI. CDR3 in amino acids: CASMGDRGKNSQYF. The CDR3 DNA sequence: TGTGCCAGTATGGGAGACAGGGGAAAAAACAGTCAGTACTTC.